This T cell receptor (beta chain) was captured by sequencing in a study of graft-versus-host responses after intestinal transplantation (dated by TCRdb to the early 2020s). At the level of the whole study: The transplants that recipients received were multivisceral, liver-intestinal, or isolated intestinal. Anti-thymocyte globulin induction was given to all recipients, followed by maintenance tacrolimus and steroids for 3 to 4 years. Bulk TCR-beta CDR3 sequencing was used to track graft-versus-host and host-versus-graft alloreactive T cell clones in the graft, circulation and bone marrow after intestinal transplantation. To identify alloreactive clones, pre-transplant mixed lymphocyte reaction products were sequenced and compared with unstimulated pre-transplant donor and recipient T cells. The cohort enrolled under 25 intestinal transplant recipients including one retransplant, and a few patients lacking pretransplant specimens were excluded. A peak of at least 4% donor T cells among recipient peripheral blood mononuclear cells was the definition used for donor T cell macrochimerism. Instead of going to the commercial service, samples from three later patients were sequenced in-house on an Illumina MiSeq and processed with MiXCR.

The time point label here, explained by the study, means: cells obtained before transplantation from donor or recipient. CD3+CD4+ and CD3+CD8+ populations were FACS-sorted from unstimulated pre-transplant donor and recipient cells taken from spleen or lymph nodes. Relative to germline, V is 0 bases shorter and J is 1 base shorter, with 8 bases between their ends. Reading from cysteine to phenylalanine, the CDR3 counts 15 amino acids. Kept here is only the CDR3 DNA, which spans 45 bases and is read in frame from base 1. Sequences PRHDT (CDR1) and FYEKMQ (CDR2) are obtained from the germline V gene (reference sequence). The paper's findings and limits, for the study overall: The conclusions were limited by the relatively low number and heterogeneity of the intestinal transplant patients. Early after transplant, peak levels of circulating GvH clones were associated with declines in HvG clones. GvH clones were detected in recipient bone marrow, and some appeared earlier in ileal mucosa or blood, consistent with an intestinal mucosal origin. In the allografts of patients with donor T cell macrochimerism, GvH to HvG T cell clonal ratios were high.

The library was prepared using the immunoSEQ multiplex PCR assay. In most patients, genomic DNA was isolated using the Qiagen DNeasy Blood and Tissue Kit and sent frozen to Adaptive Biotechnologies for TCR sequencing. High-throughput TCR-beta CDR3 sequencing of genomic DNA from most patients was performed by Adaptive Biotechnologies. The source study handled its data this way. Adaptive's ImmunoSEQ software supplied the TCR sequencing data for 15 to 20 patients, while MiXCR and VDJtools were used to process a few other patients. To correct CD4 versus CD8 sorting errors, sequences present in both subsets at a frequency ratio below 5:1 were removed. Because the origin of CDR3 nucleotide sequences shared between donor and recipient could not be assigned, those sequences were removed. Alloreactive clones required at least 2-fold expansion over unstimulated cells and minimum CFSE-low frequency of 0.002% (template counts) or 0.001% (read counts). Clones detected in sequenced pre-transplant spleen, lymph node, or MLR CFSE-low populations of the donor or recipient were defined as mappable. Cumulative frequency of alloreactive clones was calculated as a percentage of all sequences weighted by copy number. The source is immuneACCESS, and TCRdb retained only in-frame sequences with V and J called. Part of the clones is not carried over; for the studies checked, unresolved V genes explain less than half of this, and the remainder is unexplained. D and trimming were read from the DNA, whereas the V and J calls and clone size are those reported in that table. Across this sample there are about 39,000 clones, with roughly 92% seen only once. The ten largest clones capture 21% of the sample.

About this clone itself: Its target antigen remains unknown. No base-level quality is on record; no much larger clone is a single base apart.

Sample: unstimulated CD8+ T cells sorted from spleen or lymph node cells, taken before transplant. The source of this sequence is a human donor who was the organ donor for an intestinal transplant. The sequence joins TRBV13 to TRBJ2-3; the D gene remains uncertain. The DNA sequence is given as TGTGCCAGCAGCTTAGGCCTAGGACGCACAGATACGCAGTATTTT. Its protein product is CASSLGLGRTDTQYF. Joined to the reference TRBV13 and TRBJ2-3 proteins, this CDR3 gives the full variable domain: AAGVIQSPRHLIKEKRETATLKCYPIPRHDTVYWYQQGPGQDPQFLISFYEKMQSDKGSIPDRFSAQQFSDYHSELNMSSLELGDSALYFCASSLGLGRTDTQYFGPGTRLTVL.